The T cell receptor (beta chain) described here comes from a study of molecular identifiers for immune sequencing clone quantification. Sequencing libraries of naive CD8 cells derived from approximately 20,000 to 980,000 sorted cells with 10%, 30% or 50% RNA. Researchers sorted naive CD8 T cells as cells that were CD8+CD4-CCR7+CD45RA+. The CDR3 is 16 amino acids. J was trimmed by 1 base and V by 4 bases; bases with no gene match: 8. The germline V gene has CDR1 SEHNR and CDR2 FQNEAQ (reference sequence). There are a few counts of this clonotype. Its antigen is still unknown. Study-wide points: Detection of one spiked Jurkat cell's TCR RNA reportedly worked in about a million naive cells.

TCR libraries were built in bulk with a published protocol and specific TCR primers. TCRdb passed the PCR reads through MiXCR, listing each CDR3 protein once. The data contain about 320,000 distinct CDR3 sequences, about a fifth of them singletons. The chain carries TRBV7-9 and TRBJ2-5; 8 bases map to TRBD2. Sequences were obtained from naive CD8+ T cells from blood, with Jurkat cell RNA spiked in. Subset in this sample: FACS-sorted CD8+CD4-CCR7+CD45RA+ naive T cells. The clonotype comes from a human donor in good health. Some libraries in this study had Jurkat cell RNA spiked in. CDR3 residues: CASSWGAGVAQETQYF. The CDR3 DNA reads as TGTGCCAGCAGCTGGGGAGCGGGAGTGGCCCAAGAGACCCAGTACTTC.